The 23 T cell receptor beta chains below come from one sample, sequenced in a study of blood T cell repertoires in COVID-19. Generated by immunoSEQ multiplex PCR, the TCRdb table keeps only in-frame clones and is missing some. Here the sample spans 220,000 or so clones, 90% being singletons. Sequenced sample: PBMCs or T cells enriched from blood (not recorded which). These receptors were obtained from a man under 40 who had been exposed to COVID-19.

The chain joins TRBV3-1 (or the pseudogene TRBV3-2) to TRBJ2-5; D is uncertain. Germline V lookup: CDR1 LGHDT, CDR2 YNNKEL (reference sequence). This CDR3 contains 15 residues. The germline V and J ends were trimmed by 1 base and 3 bases, with 12 bases remaining between them. CDR3 sequence: CASSQVRHPKETQYF. Here the CDR3 DNA reads TGTGCCAGCAGCCAAGTTAGACATCCTAAAGAGACCCAGTACTTC.

The chain joins TRBV14 to TRBJ1-1; D gene ambiguous. From germline, CDR1 is SGHDN and CDR2 FVKESK. The CDR3 is 14 residues long. Trimming shortened V by 0 bases and J by 5 bases, and 10 bases separated the two germline ends. The CDR3 DNA reads TGTGCCAGCAGCCAAGATAGGAGATGGACTGAAGCTTTCTTT. Its protein product is CASSQDRRWTEAFF.

The chain joins TRBV5-1 to TRBJ2-3, with 11 positions matching TRBD2. V lost 7 bases, J lost 5 bases, and 6 bases stayed unmatched. Germline-derived CDR1 and CDR2 are SGHRS and YFSETQ. The CDR3 spans 14 residues. The CDR3 coding sequence is TGCGCCAGCTCGGAGGGACTAGCGGTAGATACGCAGTATTTT. Translated, it gives CASSEGLAVDTQYF. The full variable domain, with the rest looked up from reference TRBV5-1 and TRBJ2-3, is KAGVTQTPRYLIKTRGQQVTLSCSPISGHRSVSWYQQTPGQGLQFLFEYFSETQRNKGNFPGRFSGRQFSNSRSEMNVSTLELGDSALYLCASSEGLAVDTQYFGPGTRLTVL.

The V call is TRBV27, the J call TRBJ2-7, with a weak D call TRBD2 (6 bases). Per the germline V gene, CDR1 is MNHEY and CDR2 is SMNVEV (reference sequence). The CDR3 sequence is 21 residues long. The V end was cut by 7 bases, the J end by 0 bases, with 34 bases between. The chain's CDR3 is CASTPPVSENAGTPSSYEQYF. CDR3 DNA sequence: TGTGCCAGCACCCCCCCGGTGTCGGAGAACGCCGGGACTCCCAGCTCCTACGAGCAGTACTTC.

The chain employs TRBV7-3 and TRBJ2-5, with 12 bases that match TRBD2. CDR3 length equals 16 residues. The ends lost 6 bases at V and 2 bases at J; junction bases unmatched: 7. CDR1 SGHTA and CDR2 FQGTGA come from the germline V gene. CDR3 residues: CASSLFGLAGQETQYF. CDR3 nucleotides: TGTGCCAGCAGTTTATTCGGACTAGCGGGACAAGAGACCCAGTACTTC.

This chain links TRBV15 with TRBJ2-4; 7 positions match TRBD2. This CDR3 is built from 15 residues. Trimming cost V 0 bases and J 5 bases; bases outside gene matches: 4. Germline V CDR1 and CDR2: LNHNV, YYDKDF (reference sequence). CDR3 region: CATSREGGSQNIQYF. CDR3 DNA: TGTGCCACCAGCAGAGAGGGGGGGTCTCAAAACATTCAGTACTTC. The full variable domain, with the rest looked up from reference TRBV15 and TRBJ2-4, is DAMVIQNPRYQVTQFGKPVTLSCSQTLNHNVMYWYQQKSSQAPKLLFHYYDKDFNNEADTPDNFQSRRPNTSFCFLDIRSPGLGDTAMYLCATSREGGSQNIQYFGAGTRLSVL.

V is TRBV27 and J is TRBJ1-6, with unresolved D. The ends were cut back, 3 bases at V and 0 bases at J, with 9 bases in the middle. The germline gives CDR1 MNHEY, CDR2 SMNVEV (reference sequence). The CDR3 loop spans 16 amino acids. The CDR3 DNA reads TGTGCCAGCAGTTTTGAGGGTAGCTCCTATAATTCACCCCTCCACTTT. As protein: CASSFEGSSYNSPLHF.

J is TRBJ2-3 and V is TRBV6-5, with unresolved D. The CDR3 extends over 16 amino acids. Trimming shortened V by 0 bases and J by 2 bases, and 12 bases separated the two germline ends. The germline V gene has CDR1 MNHEY and CDR2 SVGAGI. CDR3 region: CASSYSMPEITDTQYF. As DNA, the CDR3 is TGTGCCAGCAGTTACTCGATGCCAGAAATCACAGATACGCAGTATTTT.

The chain links TRBV5-1 to TRBJ2-2; D ambiguous. CDR1 SGHRS and CDR2 YFSETQ come from the germline V gene. V was trimmed by 4 bases and J by 6 bases, leaving 19 bases between them. CDR3 size: 16 residues. CDR3 bases: TGCGCCAGCAGCCCTACGGGTTCAGAGTTGGCCGGGGAGCTGTTTTTT. Translated: CASSPTGSELAGELFF. Full variable domain (missing parts from reference TRBV5-1 and TRBJ2-2): KAGVTQTPRYLIKTRGQQVTLSCSPISGHRSVSWYQQTPGQGLQFLFEYFSETQRNKGNFPGRFSGRQFSNSRSEMNVSTLELGDSALYLCASSPTGSELAGELFFGEGSRLTVL.

This rearrangement joins TRBV4-1 to TRBJ1-3; D not resolved. V was pared by 0 bases and J by 0 bases, with 12 bases between. Per the germline V gene, CDR1 is MGHRA and CDR2 is YSYEKL. The CDR3 loop spans 17 amino acids. CDR3 residues: CASSQDRQRTSGNTIYF. The CDR3, as DNA: TGCGCCAGCAGCCAAGATCGGCAGCGAACCTCTGGAAACACCATATATTTT.

The chain has TRBV20-1 and TRBJ2-5, with a weak D call TRBD2 (5 bases). The V and J ends lost 3 bases and 5 bases respectively, with 13 bases between them. This CDR3 spans 13 amino acids. Germline V gene sequence: CDR1 DFQATT, CDR2 SNEGSKA (reference sequence). The CDR3 sequence: CSASTRVEETQYF. The CDR3 DNA reads TGCAGTGCTAGTACGAGGGTTGAGGAGACCCAGTACTTC.

This clone occurred once. The genes are TRBV14 and TRBJ2-1, with D perhaps TRBD1 (5 bases). Germline V gives CDR1 SGHDN, CDR2 FVKESK. CDR3 length: 13 amino acids. Trimming cost V 4 bases and J 9 bases, with 13 bases left between them. CDR3: CASSLGAPFEQFF. The CDR3 DNA follows: TGTGCCAGCAGCCTAGGGGCCCCGTTTGAGCAGTTCTTC.

The chain has TRBV11-2 and TRBJ2-7; D is unclear. V was cut by 2 bases and J by 2 bases, with 4 bases left in between. CDR3 length equals 12 residues. The V gene's germline CDR1 is SGHAT and CDR2 FQNNGV. For the CDR3, the DNA is TGTGCCAGCAGCTTATTCGCCTACGAGCAGTACTTC. Its translation: CASSLFAYEQYF. The variable domain in full, with the rest retrieved from reference TRBV11-2 and TRBJ2-7, is EAGVAQSPRYKIIEKRQSVAFWCNPISGHATLYWYQQILGQGPKLLIQFQNNGVVDDSQLPKDRFSAERLKGVDSTLKIQPAKLEDSAVYLCASSLFAYEQYFGPGTRLTVT.

The chain recombines TRBV30 with TRBJ1-1; the D gene is possibly TRBD1 (5 bases). The CDR3 has 13 residues. The V gene lost 0 bases and the J gene lost 11 bases, with 16 bases spanning the gap. The germline V gene has CDR1 GTSNPN and CDR2 SVGIG (reference sequence). This chain's CDR3 is CAWSVSGTFAAFF. DNA of the CDR3: TGTGCCTGGAGTGTATCTGGGACTTTTGCGGCTTTCTTT. The variable domain in full, completed from reference TRBV30 and TRBJ1-1, reads SQTIHQWPATLVQPVGSPLSLECTVEGTSNPNLYWYRQAAGRGLQLLFYSVGIGQISSEVPQNLSASRPQDRQFILSSKKLLLSDSGFYLCAWSVSGTFAAFFGQGTRLTVV.

CDR3 nucleotides: TGTGCCAGCAGCACAAGGCGGGGGACTCAAGAGACCCAGTACTTC. Its translation is CASSTRRGTQETQYF. The V call is TRBV11-2, the J call TRBJ2-5; 7 bases are a match to TRBD2. The V gene's germline CDR1 is SGHAT and CDR2 FQNNGV. The CDR3 is 15 amino acids. With V trimmed by 5 bases and J by 2 bases, 8 bases remained unmatched.

The rearrangement uses TRBV7-3 and TRBJ2-3; 10 bases are a match to TRBD1. This CDR3 region has 15 residues. V lost 5 bases, J lost 2 bases, and 4 bases stayed unmatched. Germline CDR1 reads SGHTA; CDR2 reads FQGTGA. The CDR3 region is CASSQTGGVTDTQYF. The CDR3 DNA sequence: TGTGCCAGCAGCCAGACAGGGGGCGTCACAGATACGCAGTATTTT.

The chain uses TRBV7-9 and TRBJ2-5; a weak D match, TRBD1 (5 bases). Trimming took 1 base from V and 5 from J, leaving 8 bases between them. Germline CDR1 is SEHNR and CDR2 is FQNEAQ (reference sequence). This CDR3 is 13 amino acids long. The CDR3 region is CASSLVQAETQYF. CDR3 nucleotide sequence: TGTGCCAGCAGCTTAGTACAGGCCGAGACCCAGTACTTC.

The chain carries TRBV5-1 and TRBJ1-1; a weak D match, TRBD1 (5 bases). Trimming removed 7 bases at V and 3 bases at J, with 13 bases between. The germline CDR1 and CDR2 sequences are SGHRS and YFSETQ. The length of the CDR3 is 13 residues. The CDR3 is CASHSGEDTEAFF. The CDR3 DNA follows: TGCGCCAGCCATTCGGGGGAAGACACTGAAGCTTTCTTT.

This chain joins TRBV3-1 (or the pseudogene TRBV3-2) and TRBJ1-2, with TRBD1 matching 10 bases. Losses at the gene ends were 4 bases for V and 10 bases for J; bases not matched to a gene: 15. The CDR3 length is 16 residues. The V gene's germline CDR1 is LGHDT and CDR2 YNNKEL (reference sequence). The CDR3 DNA follows: TGTGCCAGCAGCCTCCTACGACAGGGGGCGGATGGGGACTACACCTTC. This codes for CASSLLRQGADGDYTF.

The chain is built from TRBV19 and TRBJ2-7, with a tentative D call TRBD2 (6 bases). V lost 1 base to trimming and J lost 4 bases, with 8 bases between them. Germline V gene sequence: CDR1 LNHDA, CDR2 SQIVND (reference sequence). The CDR3 sequence is 13 residues long. CDR3 nucleotides: TGTGCCAGTAGTATAGCGGGGGATTACGAGCAGTACTTC. Translation gives CASSIAGDYEQYF.

The rearrangement links TRBV7-3 to TRBJ2-5; 12 bases are shared with TRBD2. CDR1 and CDR2 from the germline V gene are SGHTA and FQGTGA. This CDR3 has 15 residues. Trimming cost V 4 bases and J 5 bases; bases outside gene matches: 5. CDR3 protein: CASSSSGGAKETQYF. DNA of the CDR3: TGTGCCAGCAGCTCTAGCGGGGGGGCGAAGGAGACCCAGTACTTC.

The rearrangement joins TRBV5-6 to TRBJ2-1; D unresolved. The CDR3 spans 13 residues. Germline loops: CDR1 SGHDT, CDR2 YYEEEE. V was cut by 3 bases and J by 9 bases, with 13 bases left in between. This CDR3 is CASSYGTPSEQFF. The CDR3 nucleotides are TGTGCCAGCAGCTACGGAACACCTAGTGAGCAGTTCTTC.

The genes are TRBV29-1 and TRBJ2-5; TRBD2 matches 7 bases. The CDR3 has 14 amino acids. CDR1 and CDR2 (germline): SQVTM, ANQGSEA. The CDR3 DNA follows: TGCAGTTCGGGGGGTTTTGGGTCGTGGGAGACCCAGTACTTC. This codes for CSSGGFGSWETQYF.